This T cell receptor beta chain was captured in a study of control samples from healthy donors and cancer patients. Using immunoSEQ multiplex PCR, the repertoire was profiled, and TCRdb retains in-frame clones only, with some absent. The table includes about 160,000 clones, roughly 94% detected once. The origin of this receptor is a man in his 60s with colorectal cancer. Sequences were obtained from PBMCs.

In DNA form, the CDR3 reads TGTGCCAGTAGTGGGGCGAGGCTGGGGAACACTGAAGCTTTCTTT. As protein: CASSGARLGNTEAFF. The rearrangement uses TRBV19 and TRBJ1-1; possibly TRBD1 for D (5 bases). The CDR3 has 15 amino acids. Trimming shortened V by 5 bases and J by 1 base, and 14 bases separated the two germline ends. Per germline, CDR1 LNHDA and CDR2 SQIVND (reference sequence). The full variable domain, in which reference TRBV19 and TRBJ1-1 provide the parts outside the CDR3, is DGGITQSPKYLFRKEGQNVTLSCEQNLNHDAMYWYRQDPGQGLRLIYYSQIVNDFQKGDIAEGYSVSREKKESFPLTVTSAQKNPTAFYLCASSGARLGNTEAFFGQGTRLTVV.